The 25 T cell receptor beta chains given below trace back to one sample, sequenced in a study of T cell responses to AZD1222 COVID-19 vaccine. Libraries were prepared by immunoSEQ multiplex PCR; TCRdb keeps only in-frame clonotypes and omits some of them. The sample carries 95,000 to 150,000 clones, roughly nine tenths recorded once. Sequencing used peripheral blood, obtained on day 0 of AZD1222 vaccination. These TCRs come from an adult in good health.

The rearrangement uses TRBV3-1 (or the pseudogene TRBV3-2) and TRBJ2-7; D perhaps matches TRBD1 (6 bases). V lost 5 bases, J lost 1 base, and 15 bases lay in between. Germline V gives CDR1 LGHDT, CDR2 YNNKEL (reference sequence). There are 15 residues in the CDR3. The CDR3 DNA reads TGTGCCAGCAGCGCACAACAGGGCGCTTCCTACGAGCAGTACTTC. Its translation: CASSAQQGASYEQYF.

CDR3 in DNA: TGTGCCAGTAGTATCGGTAGGGGCAACAATGAGCAGTTCTTC. Its protein product is CASSIGRGNNEQFF. The chain joins TRBV19 to TRBJ2-1, with TRBD1 as a possible D gene (5 bases). Trimming took 3 bases from V and 5 from J, leaving 11 bases between them. Germline CDR1 reads LNHDA; CDR2 reads SQIVND (reference sequence). This CDR3 region has 14 residues.

This rearrangement joins TRBV7-9 to TRBJ1-4; D is unresolved. From germline, CDR1 is SEHNR and CDR2 FQNEAQ (reference sequence). V shed 5 bases and J shed 4 bases, with 17 bases lying between them. This CDR3 is 16 amino acids long. CDR3 coding DNA: TGTGCCAGCAGCGGTCCAAGGGCGGCGGGTAATGAAAAACTGTTTTTT. Its translation: CASSGPRAAGNEKLFF.

V gene TRBV27 combines with J gene TRBJ1-3, with no clear D. Trimming removed 4 bases from V and 0 bases from J, with 7 bases in between. This CDR3 is built from 14 residues. The germline V gene has CDR1 MNHEY and CDR2 SMNVEV (reference sequence). The CDR3 DNA reads TGTGCCAGCAGTTCTCACCACTCTGGAAACACCATATATTTT. This translates into CASSSHHSGNTIYF.

CDR3 protein: CASSFSGNTEAFF. The CDR3 DNA is TGTGCCAGCAGTTTCTCAGGGAACACTGAAGCTTTCTTT. The chain uses TRBV28 and TRBJ1-1; D is unresolved. Germline V lookup: CDR1 MDHEN, CDR2 SYDVKM. Trimming cost V 3 bases and J 1 base, with 6 bases left between them. The CDR3 has 13 amino acids. The whole variable domain, remainder taken from reference TRBV28 and TRBJ1-1, is DVKVTQSSRYLVKRTGEKVFLECVQDMDHENMFWYRQDPGLGLRLIYFSYDVKMKEKGDIPEGYSVSREKKERFSLILESASTNQTSMYLCASSFSGNTEAFFGQGTRLTVV.

There are a few counts of this clone. The chain couples TRBV18 to TRBJ2-1; 10 nucleotides line up with TRBD2. The V segment lost 5 bases and the J segment 0 bases; nucleotides outside the gene matches: 4. There are 16 residues in the CDR3. In germline, CDR1 is KGHSH, CDR2 LQKENI. CDR3 DNA: TGTGCCAGCTCAGGACTAGCGGTAAGCTCCTACAATGAGCAGTTCTTC. The encoded protein is CASSGLAVSSYNEQFF.

The chain has TRBV2 and TRBJ2-3; D is unclear. Per the germline V gene, CDR1 is SNHLY and CDR2 is FYNNEI. This CDR3 comprises 15 residues. V shed 4 bases and J shed 7 bases, with 18 bases lying between them. CDR3 region: CASSAEHGSVNTQYF. The CDR3 DNA reads TGTGCCAGCAGTGCGGAGCACGGGTCGGTAAATACGCAGTATTTT.

The table lists this clone with a count of one. The chain employs TRBV19 and TRBJ2-3; 9 bases agree with TRBD1. The germline gives CDR1 LNHDA, CDR2 SQIVND (reference sequence). The length of the CDR3 is 14 residues. J was trimmed by 7 bases and V by 5 bases; bases with no gene match: 7. CDR3: CASSSGTGRNTQYF. The DNA for the CDR3 is TGTGCCAGTAGTTCCGGGACAGGGAGGAATACGCAGTATTTT.

V is TRBV4-1 and J is TRBJ2-1, with D possibly TRBD2 on 6 matching bases. Trimming took off 1 base at V and 6 bases at J, with 13 bases between the two ends. The CDR3 consists of 15 residues. The germline V gene has CDR1 MGHRA and CDR2 YSYEKL. The CDR3 protein is CASSQGAGRSNEQFF. The CDR3 bases are TGCGCCAGCAGCCAAGGAGCCGGGAGATCCAATGAGCAGTTCTTC.

The chain uses TRBV6-2 or TRBV6-3 and TRBJ1-2; D gene uncertain. V was pared by 4 bases and J by 5 bases, with 14 bases between. The CDR3 loop spans 14 amino acids. From germline, CDR1 is MNHEY and CDR2 SVGEGT. CDR3 amino acids: CASSLPPLSYGYTF. In DNA form, the CDR3 reads TGTGCCAGCAGTTTGCCGCCTCTGTCTTATGGCTACACCTTC.

The V gene is TRBV12-3 or TRBV12-4, the J gene TRBJ1-6; D is perhaps TRBD1 (6 bases). V lost 1 base, J lost 10 bases, and 8 bases lay in between. This CDR3 has 13 residues. CDR3 loop: CASSLVGASPLHF. DNA of the CDR3: TGTGCCAGCAGTTTAGTGGGGGCCTCACCCCTCCACTTT.

The chain is built from TRBV5-1 and TRBJ1-3; D is uncertain. Germline CDR1 SGHRS, CDR2 YFSETQ. There are 13 residues in the CDR3. With 8 bases removed from V and 0 bases from J, the gap between germline ends came to 9 bases. As DNA, the CDR3 is TGCGCCAGTGCGCAAGGCTCTGGAAACACCATATATTTT. Encoded protein: CASAQGSGNTIYF.

The chain has TRBV30 and TRBJ1-6; TRBD1 agrees at 9 bases. V was pared by 2 bases and J by 18 bases, with 11 bases of the junction left unmatched. CDR1 is GTSNPN and CDR2 is SVGIG in the germline V gene (reference sequence). The CDR3 runs 13 residues. CDR3 bases: TGTGCCTGGAGTTCCGGGGACAGGGTCCTCCCCCACTTT. Protein product: CAWSSGDRVLPHF.

In its sample, this clone was seen once. The rearrangement joins TRBV7-8 to TRBJ1-2, with unresolved D. The germline V gene encodes CDR1 SGHVS and CDR2 FQNEAQ. The ends were cut back, 1 base at V and 3 bases at J, with 6 bases in the middle. This CDR3 spans 13 amino acids. For the CDR3, the DNA is TGTGCCAGCAGCTTAGGGGGTGACTATGGCTACACCTTC. As protein: CASSLGGDYGYTF.

The rearrangement joins TRBV30 to TRBJ2-7; 7 bases agree with TRBD1. Germline CDR1 and CDR2: GTSNPN and SVGIG (reference sequence). The CDR3 runs 13 residues. V lost 3 bases and J lost 7; bases outside the gene matches: 9. As DNA, the CDR3 is TGTGCCTGGAGAGGGGACAGTCTTAGAGAGCAGTACTTC. Residues: CAWRGDSLREQYF.

The CDR3 DNA reads TGCGCCAGCAGCTTGGGGGTGACAGCGGGCACCGGGGAGCTGTTTTTT. Translated: CASSLGVTAGTGELFF. The J gene is TRBJ2-2, the V gene TRBV5-1; TRBD2 might be the D (6 bases). The CDR3 spans 16 residues. The V end was cut by 0 bases, the J end by 4 bases, with 13 bases between. CDR1 and CDR2 (germline): SGHRS, YFSETQ.

The chain has TRBV19 and TRBJ1-2; weak D call: TRBD1 (6 bases). The germline V gene encodes CDR1 LNHDA and CDR2 SQIVND (reference sequence). This CDR3 has 17 residues. Deletions cut 3 bases from V and 4 bases from J, with 21 bases between. CDR3 coding DNA: TGTGCCAGTAGTATGGGTACTTCGGGGACACACGTCTATGGCTACACCTTC. Residues: CASSMGTSGTHVYGYTF.

There are a few counts of this clone. The V gene is TRBV15, the J gene TRBJ1-6; no reliable D call. CDR3 length equals 13 residues. CDR1 and CDR2 from the germline V gene are LNHNV and YYDKDF (reference sequence). V lost 5 bases and J lost 7, with 9 bases in between. The CDR3 is CATSPPGNSPLHF. As DNA, the CDR3 is TGTGCCACCAGCCCCCCGGGGAATTCACCCCTCCACTTT.

This clone showed up just a few times. The chain joins TRBV15 to TRBJ1-1; 8 positions agree with TRBD1. This CDR3 is built from 14 residues. The junction had 9 bases not matched to a gene; V was cut back by 5 bases and J by 7 bases. From germline, CDR1 is LNHNV and CDR2 YYDKDF (reference sequence). The CDR3 region is CATSYRGADIEAFF. The CDR3 coding sequence is TGTGCCACCAGCTACAGGGGGGCGGATATTGAAGCTTTCTTT.

The count of this clone is one. The chain has TRBV10-3 and TRBJ2-7; tentative D call: TRBD1 (5 bases). V lost 3 bases and J 6 bases, leaving 21 bases between the germline ends. This CDR3 comprises 16 residues. CDR1 is ENHRY, CDR2 SYGVKD, per germline. The CDR3 here is CAISDPSRVVGSEQYF. The DNA of the CDR3 is TGTGCCATCAGTGACCCCTCCAGGGTGGTCGGGTCCGAGCAGTACTTC.

This rearrangement joins TRBV2 to TRBJ2-1; possibly TRBD1 or TRBD2 for D (5 bases each). The ends were cut back, 1 base at V and 2 bases at J, with 9 bases in the middle. CDR3 length equals 15 residues. From germline, CDR1 is SNHLY and CDR2 FYNNEI. The CDR3 loop is CASSEEQGPYNEQFF. CDR3 coding DNA: TGTGCCAGCAGTGAAGAGCAGGGACCCTACAATGAGCAGTTCTTC.

The chain employs TRBV5-4 and TRBJ1-6; D is possibly TRBD1 (5 bases). V lost 1 base and J 9 bases, leaving 11 bases between the germline ends. The CDR3 loop spans 14 amino acids. CDR1 and CDR2 from the germline V gene are SGHNT and YYREEE (reference sequence). CDR3 nucleotide sequence: TGTGCCAGCAGCTTGTTCCAGGGTGGTTCACCCCTCCACTTT. This sequence encodes CASSLFQGGSPLHF.

The chain employs TRBV5-1 and TRBJ1-1, with D uncertain. The CDR3 covers 13 residues. Between the trimmed V and J ends, which lost 3 bases and 2 bases, there was a span of 8 bases. Germline lookup yields CDR1 SGHRS and CDR2 YFSETQ. CDR3 nucleotide sequence: TGCGCCAGCAGCTACAGATCCAACACTGAAGCTTTCTTT. Its protein is CASSYRSNTEAFF.

The chain employs TRBV5-1 and TRBJ2-7; 9 bases are shared with TRBD1. Germline assignment: CDR1 SGHRS and CDR2 YFSETQ. The CDR3 is 16 amino acids. The trim removed 6 bases at V and 4 bases at J, leaving 14 bases unmatched. Here the CDR3 reads CASTPGQGVFGYEQYF. The CDR3 DNA reads as TGCGCCAGCACCCCGGGACAGGGTGTCTTTGGATACGAGCAGTACTTC.

The CDR3 nucleotides are TGTGCCAGCAGTGAAGAGGCAGGGAACTCACCCCTCCACTTT. Translation gives CASSEEAGNSPLHF. The chain employs TRBV2 and TRBJ1-6; TRBD1 is a possible D gene (5 bases). V was clipped by 1 base and J by 10 bases, with 11 bases between them. The CDR3 is 14 amino acids. Germline CDR1 SNHLY, CDR2 FYNNEI.